This is a list of T cell receptor beta chains from one sample in a study of neoadjuvant anti-PD-1 for oral cavity cancer. Here immunoSEQ multiplex PCR was the method, and the copy in TCRdb shows in-frame clones only, minus some. The data show around 81,000 clones, under 85% seen once. Sample: PBMCs, taken before nivolumab (anti-PD-1) treatment. Receptors originate from a person between 40 and 85 years old with oral cavity squamous cell carcinoma. Both conserved end residues are part of each CDR3. D genes are given only for firm matches. The size entry is marked missing in some rows and otherwise reads once, few, many or a size class.

V	D	size	J	DNA	CDR3
TRBV6-1	NA	NA	TRBJ2-1	TGTGCCAGCAGCGACCTAAATGAGCAGTTCTTC	CASSDLNEQFF
TRBV28	TRBD1	NA	TRBJ1-3	TGTGCCAGCAGTTTAACAGGGGGCTCTGGAAACACCATATATTTT	CASSLTGGSGNTIYF
TRBV6-1	TRBD2	NA	TRBJ2-7	TGTGCCAGCAGGGGGACTAGCGGGAGCTCCTACGAGCAGTACTTC	CASRGTSGSSYEQYF
TRBV11-2	NA	NA	TRBJ2-7	TGTGCCAGCAGCGGGACCGGGACTGGCCCCTACGAGCAGTACTTC	CASSGTGTGPYEQYF
TRBV6-1	NA	NA	TRBJ2-7	TGTGCCAGCAGTGCCCTATACGAGCAGTACTTC	CASSALYEQYF
TRBV10-3	NA	NA	TRBJ1-5	TGTGCCGCCGCCCCCGATAGCAATCAGCCCCAGCATTTT	CAAAPDSNQPQHF
TRBV6-6	TRBD1	NA	TRBJ2-7	TGTGCCAGCAGCACGACCGGGACAGGCCGCTCCGAGCAGTACTTC	CASSTTGTGRSEQYF
TRBV5-1	TRBD2	few	TRBJ2-1	TGCGCCAGCAGCTTGGTTTTGGGACTAGCGGGCGAGGTCTTC	CASSLVLGLAGEVF
TRBV28	TRBD1	once	TRBJ2-7	TGTGCCAGCAGTCCCGGGGACAGGGGGCTAACCTACGAGCAGTACTTC	CASSPGDRGLTYEQYF
TRBV4-1	NA	NA	TRBJ2-1	TGCGCCAGCAGCCAAGATCATACAAATTACAATGAGCAGTTCTTC	CASSQDHTNYNEQFF
TRBV6-6	TRBD2	NA	TRBJ2-1	TGTGCCAGCTGGGAGGGAGCTAGGGGCAATGAGCAGTTCTTC	CASWEGARGNEQFF